This record covers a single TCR beta chain. This sample was included in a study of T cell responses to AZD1222 COVID-19 vaccine. This CDR3 region has 13 residues. Germline V gene data show CDR1 as KGHSH and CDR2 as LQKENI. Trimming took 3 bases from V and 3 from J, leaving 8 bases between them. The table came from immunoSEQ multiplex PCR; TCRdb's copy has only in-frame clones and leaves some out. The sample records 150,000 to 200,000 clones, around 92% being singletons. This clonotype was obtained from an adult in good health. V usage is TRBV18 and J usage is TRBJ1-2, with D possibly being TRBD1 (5 bases). The specimen comprised peripheral blood, sampled on day 0 of AZD1222 vaccination. CDR3 nucleotide sequence: TGTGCCAGCTCACCCGTGGGGGACTATGGCTACACCTTC. Encoded protein: CASSPVGDYGYTF. Based on the CDR3 plus reference TRBV18 and TRBJ1-2, the full variable domain is NAGVMQNPRHLVRRRGQEARLRCSPMKGHSHVYWYRQLPEEGLKFMVYLQKENIIDESGMPKERFSAEFPKEGPSILRIQQVVRGDSAAYFCASSPVGDYGYTFGSGTRLTVV.